Sequencing of this TCR beta chain was carried out in a study of shared clonotypes between healthy human individuals (dated by TCRdb to 2018 to 2021). As for the study more broadly: The cohort included three men and a couple of women between 18 and 49 years of age. For each donor, three plates each were used for CD4 naive and CD4 memory, two plates were used for CD8 naive, and one plate was used for CD8 memory. Blood TCR repertoires of five healthy adults were deeply sequenced to estimate repertoire size and the extent of clonotype sharing between individuals. To increase sequencing depth and limit assay-specific biases, TCR repertoire library preparation and sequencing were carried out by different laboratories using diverse techniques. Between about 0.9 and 9 billion PBMCs per donor were obtained by leukapheresis. Broad study findings and their caveats: Based on pairwise subsampling, the degree of clonotype sharing among donors was expected to be affected by sequencing depth. Estimated clonotype richness was generally larger for naive than for memory subsets. Compared with non-shared clonotypes, the clonotypes found in all four sorted-subset donors had higher generation probabilities. Across a few donors, about 5% of naive CD4, 3.5% of naive CD8, about 2.3% of memory CD4, and about 0.4% of memory CD8 clonotypes were shared. Because the study included only a small number of donors, the genetic and exposure-history diversity represented was limited. Even with the large sequencing depth, rarefaction of the sorted-subset datasets indicated that sequencing was incomplete. Sampling was restricted to blood, and TCR repertoires in tissue are likely to differ from TCR repertoires in blood.

Donors were healthy HIV-negative adults with no recently reported acute infections or vaccinations. All donors were Caucasian adults living in Nashville, Tennessee, USA. CD4+ T cells were enriched by magnetic negative selection, after which naive cells were positively selected on CD45RA and the negative fraction was taken as the memory subset. Blood was collected by leukapheresis, and PBMCs were isolated by Ficoll-Histopaque density gradient centrifugation and then cryopreserved in liquid nitrogen vapor phase. Analytical flow cytometry was used to check the purity and quantity of every magnetically sorted T cell population. Genomic DNA was isolated from each sorted fraction and quantified by UV absorbance on a Nanodrop 2000c. To note about this clone: The specificity of this receptor is unknown. Base-call qualities are not available, and no considerably larger clone is one nucleotide away.

TCR CDR3 regions were amplified from genomic DNA by multiplex PCR using the deep immunoSEQ assay. For each cell subset, the extracted genomic DNA was distributed evenly across all wells of several immunoSEQ 96-well plates, and each plate served as one replicate. For sorted subsets, about 200 ng genomic DNA, equal to some 30,000 T cell genomes, was loaded into each replicate PCR. The purified libraries were quantified using a Qubit 3.0 fluorometer, sized with a Bioanalyzer 2100, and then quantified again using the KAPA Library Quantification kit. Every immunoSEQ 96-well plate was sequenced on a separate single-read 150-cycle Illumina NextSeq 550 flow cell. The study's processing was this. The immunoSEQ output contained only junctional sequences without quality scores, so filtering could not match that applied to full-length reads. To assign V/J genes and CDR3, sequences were annotated using PyIR, a Python wrapper for IgBLAST v1.9, with IMGT germline references. Reads were filtered out if the reads had weak V/J assignments (E-value above 1e-6), no CDR3, stop codons, out-of-frame junctions, or ambiguous translated residues. V3J clonotypes were defined as sequences sharing the same inferred V gene, J gene, and CDR3 amino acid sequence. The percentage overlap between two repertoires was calculated by dividing the number of shared unique clonotypes by the size of the smaller repertoire. RTK rarefaction, the Chao1 estimator, and Recon v2.1 estimates of unobserved clonotypes were used to assess repertoire richness. OLGA was used to compute generation probabilities for all TCRbeta clonotypes that the gDNA method yielded from a handful of donors. TCRdb provides this immuneACCESS table in a form limited to in-frame rearrangements. Some clones are lacking; in checked studies, under half of them reflect an unresolved V gene, and why the rest are absent is not known. V and J calls and clone size are given by that table; D and trimming were obtained from the DNA. This sample comprises roughly 2.6 million clones, roughly nine tenths of them detected only once. About 0.13% of the sample is held by the ten biggest clonotypes.

Trimming leaves V shorter by 0 bases and J shorter by 8 bases, with the junction holding 14 bases beyond the gene matches. CDR1 SGHRS and CDR2 YFSETQ are derived from the germline V gene. Measured from the cysteine to the phenylalanine, the CDR3 is 18 residues long. Solely the CDR3 DNA is kept, with 54 bases framed from the first base. Recombination joined TRBV5-1 with TRBJ2-3; 11 central bases correspond to TRBD2. The sequence came from a man younger than 35 in good health. The sequencing input was naive CD4+ T cells sorted from blood. The sample's cell subset or site, from its label and the paper: CD45RA+ positively selected. The base sequence is TGCGCCAGCAGCTTGGCCAGAGCTAGCGGGGGGCCCCAAGGTACGCAGTATTTT. Translated, this is CASSLARASGGPQGTQYF.